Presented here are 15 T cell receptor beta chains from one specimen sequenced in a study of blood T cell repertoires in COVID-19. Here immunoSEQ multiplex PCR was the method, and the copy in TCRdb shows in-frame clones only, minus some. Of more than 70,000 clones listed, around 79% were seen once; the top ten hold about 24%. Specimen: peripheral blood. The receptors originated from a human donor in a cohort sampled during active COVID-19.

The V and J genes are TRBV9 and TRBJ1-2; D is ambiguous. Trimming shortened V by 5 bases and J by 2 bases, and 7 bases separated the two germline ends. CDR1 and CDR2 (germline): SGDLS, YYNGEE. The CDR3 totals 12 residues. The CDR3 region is CASSAVNYGYTF. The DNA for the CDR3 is TGTGCCAGCAGTGCAGTAAACTATGGCTACACCTTC. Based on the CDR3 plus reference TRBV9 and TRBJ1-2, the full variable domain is DSGVTQTPKHLITATGQRVTLRCSPRSGDLSVYWYQQSLDQGLQFLIQYYNGEERAKGNILERFSAQQFPDLHSELNLSSLELGDSALYFCASSAVNYGYTFGSGTRLTVV.

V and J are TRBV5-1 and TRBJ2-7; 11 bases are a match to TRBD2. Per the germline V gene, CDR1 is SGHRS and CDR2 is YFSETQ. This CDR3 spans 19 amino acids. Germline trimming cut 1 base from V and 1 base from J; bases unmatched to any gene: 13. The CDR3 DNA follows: TGCGCCAGCAGCTTGCGCCCTAGCGGGAGGTCCATGGTATCCTACGAGCAGTACTTC. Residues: CASSLRPSGRSMVSYEQYF.

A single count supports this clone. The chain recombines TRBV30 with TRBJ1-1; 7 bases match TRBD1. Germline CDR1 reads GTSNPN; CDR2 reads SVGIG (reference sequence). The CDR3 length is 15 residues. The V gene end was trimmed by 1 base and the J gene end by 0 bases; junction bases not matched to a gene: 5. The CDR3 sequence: CAWSADRVMNTEAFF. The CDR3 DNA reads TGTGCCTGGAGTGCCGACAGGGTTATGAACACTGAAGCTTTCTTT. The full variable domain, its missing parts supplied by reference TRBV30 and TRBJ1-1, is SQTIHQWPATLVQPVGSPLSLECTVEGTSNPNLYWYRQAAGRGLQLLFYSVGIGQISSEVPQNLSASRPQDRQFILSSKKLLLSDSGFYLCAWSADRVMNTEAFFGQGTRLTVV.

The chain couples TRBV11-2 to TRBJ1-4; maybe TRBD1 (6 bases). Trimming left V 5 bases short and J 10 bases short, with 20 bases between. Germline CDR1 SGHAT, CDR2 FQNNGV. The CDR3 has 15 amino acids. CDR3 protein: CASSPGAGYVGKLFF. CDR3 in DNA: TGTGCCAGCAGCCCAGGGGCAGGGTATGTGGGAAAACTGTTTTTT.

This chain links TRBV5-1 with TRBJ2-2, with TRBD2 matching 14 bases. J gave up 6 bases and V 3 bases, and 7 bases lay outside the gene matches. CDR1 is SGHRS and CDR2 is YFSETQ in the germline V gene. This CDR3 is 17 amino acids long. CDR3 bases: TGCGCCAGCAGCTGGGGAAGACTAGCGGGAGGGGCCGGGGAGCTGTTTTTT. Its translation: CASSWGRLAGGAGELFF.

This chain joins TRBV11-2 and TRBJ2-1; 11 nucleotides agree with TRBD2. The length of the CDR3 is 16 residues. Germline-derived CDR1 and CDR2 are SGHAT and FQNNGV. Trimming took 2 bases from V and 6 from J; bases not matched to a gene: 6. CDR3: CASSLQTLAGGNEQFF. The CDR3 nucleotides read TGTGCCAGCAGCTTACAGACGCTAGCGGGGGGCAATGAGCAGTTCTTC. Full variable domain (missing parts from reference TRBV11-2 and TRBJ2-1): EAGVAQSPRYKIIEKRQSVAFWCNPISGHATLYWYQQILGQGPKLLIQFQNNGVVDDSQLPKDRFSAERLKGVDSTLKIQPAKLEDSAVYLCASSLQTLAGGNEQFFGPGTRLTVL.

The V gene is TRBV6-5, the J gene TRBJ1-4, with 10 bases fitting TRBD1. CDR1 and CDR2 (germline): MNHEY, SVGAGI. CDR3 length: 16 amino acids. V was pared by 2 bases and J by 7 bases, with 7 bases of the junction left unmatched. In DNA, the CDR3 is TGTGCCAGCAGTTACCAACCGGGACAGGGGATTGAAAAACTGTTTTTT. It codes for CASSYQPGQGIEKLFF.

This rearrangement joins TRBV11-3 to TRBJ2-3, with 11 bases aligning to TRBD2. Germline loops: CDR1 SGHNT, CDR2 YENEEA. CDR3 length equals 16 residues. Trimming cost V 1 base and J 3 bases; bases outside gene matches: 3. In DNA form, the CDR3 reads TGTGCCAGCAGCTTAGCCGGGACTAGCGGTACAGATACGCAGTATTTT. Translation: CASSLAGTSGTDTQYF.

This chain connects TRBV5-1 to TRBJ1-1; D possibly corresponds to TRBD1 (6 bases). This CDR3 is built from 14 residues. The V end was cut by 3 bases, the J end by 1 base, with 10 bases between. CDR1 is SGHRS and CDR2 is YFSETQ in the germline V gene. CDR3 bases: TGCGCCAGCAGCTCGGGACAACCGAACACTGAAGCTTTCTTT. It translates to CASSSGQPNTEAFF.

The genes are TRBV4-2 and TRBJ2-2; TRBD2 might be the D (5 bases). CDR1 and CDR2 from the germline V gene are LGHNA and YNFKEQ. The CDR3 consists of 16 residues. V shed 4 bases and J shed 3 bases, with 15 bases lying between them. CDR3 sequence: CASSPNRRRDTGELFF. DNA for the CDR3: TGTGCCAGCAGCCCTAATCGAAGGCGGGACACCGGGGAGCTGTTTTTT.

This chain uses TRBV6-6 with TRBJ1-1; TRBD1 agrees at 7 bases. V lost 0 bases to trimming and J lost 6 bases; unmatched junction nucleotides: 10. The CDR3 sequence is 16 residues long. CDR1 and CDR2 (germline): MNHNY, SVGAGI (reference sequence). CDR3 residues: CASSYSSTGFLSEAFF. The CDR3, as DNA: TGTGCCAGCAGTTACTCGTCGACAGGGTTTTTATCTGAAGCTTTCTTT.

The CDR3 region has the DNA TGCGCCAGCAGCCAGACAGGGGGCTCTGGGGCCAACGTCCTGACTTTC. This codes for CASSQTGGSGANVLTF. This chain joins TRBV4-3 and TRBJ2-6; TRBD1 matches 9 bases. The CDR3 consists of 16 residues. Trimming at V came to 3 bases and at J to 0 bases, leaving 0 bases not matched to a gene. The V gene's germline CDR1 is LGHNA and CDR2 YSLEER.

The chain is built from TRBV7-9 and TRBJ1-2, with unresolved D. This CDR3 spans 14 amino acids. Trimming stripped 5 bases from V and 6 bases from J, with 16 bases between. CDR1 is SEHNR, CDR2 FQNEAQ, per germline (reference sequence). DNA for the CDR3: TGTGCCAGCAGCCGCAACTCCCACCCGGATGGCTACACCTTC. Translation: CASSRNSHPDGYTF.

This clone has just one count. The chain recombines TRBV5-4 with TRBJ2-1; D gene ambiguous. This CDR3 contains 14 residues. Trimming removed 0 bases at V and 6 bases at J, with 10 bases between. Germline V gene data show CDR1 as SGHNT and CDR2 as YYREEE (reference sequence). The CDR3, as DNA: TGTGCCAGCAGCTTGGCTTTTAGCATCAATGAGCAGTTCTTC. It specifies CASSLAFSINEQFF.

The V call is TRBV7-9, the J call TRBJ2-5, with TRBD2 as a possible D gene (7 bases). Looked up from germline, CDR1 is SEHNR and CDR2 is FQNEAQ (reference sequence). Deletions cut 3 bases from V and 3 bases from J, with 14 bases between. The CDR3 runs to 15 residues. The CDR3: CASSLPLGGEETQYF. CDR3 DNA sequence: TGTGCCAGCAGCTTGCCGTTAGGGGGGGAAGAGACCCAGTACTTC.